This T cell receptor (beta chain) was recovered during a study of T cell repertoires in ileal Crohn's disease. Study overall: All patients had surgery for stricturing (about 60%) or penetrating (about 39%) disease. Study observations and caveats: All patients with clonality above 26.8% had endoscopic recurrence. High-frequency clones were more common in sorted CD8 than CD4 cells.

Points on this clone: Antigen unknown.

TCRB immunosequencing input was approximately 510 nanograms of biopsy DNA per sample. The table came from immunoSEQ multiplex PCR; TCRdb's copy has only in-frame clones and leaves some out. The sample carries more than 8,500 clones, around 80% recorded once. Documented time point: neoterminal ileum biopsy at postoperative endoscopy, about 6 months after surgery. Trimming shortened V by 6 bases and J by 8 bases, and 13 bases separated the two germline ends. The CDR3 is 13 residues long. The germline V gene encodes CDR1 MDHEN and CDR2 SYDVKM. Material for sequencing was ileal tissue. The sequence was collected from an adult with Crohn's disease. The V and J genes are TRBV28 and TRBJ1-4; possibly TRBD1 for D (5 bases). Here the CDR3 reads CASSPRQFEKLFF. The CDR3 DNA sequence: TGTGCCAGCAGCCCCCGACAGTTCGAAAAACTGTTTTTT.